This T cell receptor beta chain derives from a study of blood T cell repertoires in COVID-19. As for the study in general: Samples taken during acute and convalescent COVID-19 were collected in the United States, Italy and Spain. PBMCs, B-cell-depleted T cells, or T cells were the source of the cDNA or gDNA that made up the material.

Recovered participants had two consecutive negative NP/OP PCR tests, healthcare professional clearance, or symptom resolution. As processed by the authors: Amplification of reference gene primers was used by the study to estimate nucleated cell counts. Some clones are missing from TCRdb's copy, which holds only in-frame ones; the method was immunoSEQ multiplex PCR. That table furnishes V, J and clone size, whereas the DNA furnished D and trimming. The repertoire consists of around 200,000 clones, with roughly 77% occurring once and the leading ten covering around 9.2%. Sequenced: PBMCs or T cells enriched from blood (not recorded which). The receptor comes from a man aged 35 to 55 who had recovered from COVID-19.

In DNA, the CDR3 is TGTGCCAGCAGCCTCCACCGACAGGGGGCCTCGGGTCAGCCCCAGCATTTT. Its protein is CASSLHRQGASGQPQHF. The gene calls are TRBV5-8 and TRBJ1-5; 10 bases agree with TRBD1. J was trimmed by 6 bases and V by 4 bases; bases with no gene match: 13. The CDR3 spans 17 residues. The germline V gene encodes CDR1 SGHTS and CDR2 YDEGEE.